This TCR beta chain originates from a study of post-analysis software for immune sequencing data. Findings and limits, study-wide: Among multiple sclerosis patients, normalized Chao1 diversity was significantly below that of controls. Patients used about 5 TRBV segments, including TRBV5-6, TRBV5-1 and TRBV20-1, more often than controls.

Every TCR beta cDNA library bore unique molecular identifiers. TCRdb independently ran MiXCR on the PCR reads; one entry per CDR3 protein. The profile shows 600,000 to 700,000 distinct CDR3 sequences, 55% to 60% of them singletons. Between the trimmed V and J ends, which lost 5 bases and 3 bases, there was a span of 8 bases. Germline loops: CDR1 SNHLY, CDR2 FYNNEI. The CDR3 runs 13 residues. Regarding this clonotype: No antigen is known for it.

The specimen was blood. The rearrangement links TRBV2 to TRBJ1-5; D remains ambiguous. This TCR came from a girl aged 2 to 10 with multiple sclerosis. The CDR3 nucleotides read TGTGCCAGCAGTCGGGAGTTCAATCAGCCCCAGCATTTT. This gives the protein CASSREFNQPQHF.